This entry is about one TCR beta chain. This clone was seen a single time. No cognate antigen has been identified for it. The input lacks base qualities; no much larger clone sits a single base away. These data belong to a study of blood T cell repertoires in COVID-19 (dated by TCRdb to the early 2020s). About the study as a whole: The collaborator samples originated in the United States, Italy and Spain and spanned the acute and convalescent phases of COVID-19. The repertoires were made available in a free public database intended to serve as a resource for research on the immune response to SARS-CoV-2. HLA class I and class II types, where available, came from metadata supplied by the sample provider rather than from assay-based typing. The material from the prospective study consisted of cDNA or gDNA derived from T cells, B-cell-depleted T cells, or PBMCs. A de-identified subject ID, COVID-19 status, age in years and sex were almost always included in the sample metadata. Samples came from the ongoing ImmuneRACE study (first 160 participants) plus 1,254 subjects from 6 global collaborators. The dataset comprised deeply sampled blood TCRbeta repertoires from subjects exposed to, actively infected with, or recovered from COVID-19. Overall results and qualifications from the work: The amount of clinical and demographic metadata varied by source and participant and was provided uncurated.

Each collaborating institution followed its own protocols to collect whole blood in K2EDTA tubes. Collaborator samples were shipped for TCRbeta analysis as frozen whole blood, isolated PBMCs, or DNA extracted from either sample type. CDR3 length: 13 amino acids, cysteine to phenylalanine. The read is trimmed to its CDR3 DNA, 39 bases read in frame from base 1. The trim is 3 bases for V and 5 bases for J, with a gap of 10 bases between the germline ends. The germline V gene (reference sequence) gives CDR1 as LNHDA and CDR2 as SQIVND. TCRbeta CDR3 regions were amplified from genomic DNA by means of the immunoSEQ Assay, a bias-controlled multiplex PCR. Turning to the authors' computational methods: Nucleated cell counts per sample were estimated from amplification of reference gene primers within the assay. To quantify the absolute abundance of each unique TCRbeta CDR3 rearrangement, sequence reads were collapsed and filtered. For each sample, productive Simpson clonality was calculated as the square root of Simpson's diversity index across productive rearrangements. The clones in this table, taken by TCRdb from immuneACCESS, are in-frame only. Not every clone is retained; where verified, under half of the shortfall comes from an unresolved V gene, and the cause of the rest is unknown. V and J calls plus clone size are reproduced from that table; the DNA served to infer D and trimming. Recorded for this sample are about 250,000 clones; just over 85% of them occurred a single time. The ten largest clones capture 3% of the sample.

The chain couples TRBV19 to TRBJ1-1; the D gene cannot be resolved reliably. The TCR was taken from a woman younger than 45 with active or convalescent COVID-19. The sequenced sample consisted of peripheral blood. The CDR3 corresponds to CASSMTTGTEAFF. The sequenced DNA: TGTGCCAGTAGTATGACTACCGGAACTGAAGCTTTCTTT.